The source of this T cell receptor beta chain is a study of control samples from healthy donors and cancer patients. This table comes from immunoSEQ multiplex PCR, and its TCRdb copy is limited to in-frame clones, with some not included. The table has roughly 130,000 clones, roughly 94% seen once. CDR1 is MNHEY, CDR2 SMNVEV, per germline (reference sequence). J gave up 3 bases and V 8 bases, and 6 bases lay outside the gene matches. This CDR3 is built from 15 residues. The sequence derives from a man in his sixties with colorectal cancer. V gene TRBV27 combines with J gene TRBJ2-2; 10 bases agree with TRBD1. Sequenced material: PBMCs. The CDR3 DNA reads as TGTGCCAGCTCTCTTGGGACAGGGGACACCGGGGAGCTGTTTTTT. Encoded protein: CASSLGTGDTGELFF.